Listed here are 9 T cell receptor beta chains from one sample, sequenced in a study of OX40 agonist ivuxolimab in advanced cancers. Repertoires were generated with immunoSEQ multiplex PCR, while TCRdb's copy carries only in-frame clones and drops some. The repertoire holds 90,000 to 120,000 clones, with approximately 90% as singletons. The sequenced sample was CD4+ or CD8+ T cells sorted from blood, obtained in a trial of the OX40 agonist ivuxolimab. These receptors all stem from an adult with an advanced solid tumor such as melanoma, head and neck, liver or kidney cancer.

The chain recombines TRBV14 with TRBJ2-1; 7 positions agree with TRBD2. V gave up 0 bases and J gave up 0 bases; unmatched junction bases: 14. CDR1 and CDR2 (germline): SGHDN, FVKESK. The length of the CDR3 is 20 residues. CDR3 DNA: TGTGCCAGCAGCCAAGATAGGGCTAGCGGCCCAATTAGCTCCTACAATGAGCAGTTCTTC. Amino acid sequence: CASSQDRASGPISSYNEQFF.

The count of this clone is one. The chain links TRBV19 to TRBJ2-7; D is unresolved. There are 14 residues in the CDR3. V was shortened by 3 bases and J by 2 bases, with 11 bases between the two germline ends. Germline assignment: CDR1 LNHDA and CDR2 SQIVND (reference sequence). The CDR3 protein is CASSISGKAYEQYF. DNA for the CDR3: TGTGCCAGTAGTATCTCGGGCAAAGCCTACGAGCAGTACTTC.

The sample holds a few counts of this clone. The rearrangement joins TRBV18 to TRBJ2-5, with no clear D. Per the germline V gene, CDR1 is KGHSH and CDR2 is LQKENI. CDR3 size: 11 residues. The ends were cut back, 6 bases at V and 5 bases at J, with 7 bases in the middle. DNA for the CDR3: TGTGCCAGCTCCCCTGGGGAGACCCAGTACTTC. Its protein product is CASSPGETQYF.

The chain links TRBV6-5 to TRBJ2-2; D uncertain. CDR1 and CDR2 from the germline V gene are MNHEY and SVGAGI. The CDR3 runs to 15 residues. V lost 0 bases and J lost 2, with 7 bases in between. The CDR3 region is CASSYSLGNTGELFF. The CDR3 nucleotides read TGTGCCAGCAGTTACTCCCTGGGTAACACCGGGGAGCTGTTTTTT.

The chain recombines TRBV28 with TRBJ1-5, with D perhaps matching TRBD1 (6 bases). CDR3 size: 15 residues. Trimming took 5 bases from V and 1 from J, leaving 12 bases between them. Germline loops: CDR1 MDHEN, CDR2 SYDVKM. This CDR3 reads CASSTGQMSNQPQHF. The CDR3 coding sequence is TGTGCCAGCAGTACTGGACAGATGAGCAATCAGCCCCAGCATTTT.

The DNA of the CDR3 is TGTGCCAGCAGCGTCACAGTAGCGGGAGAACTGGGTGATGAGCAGTTCTTC. Translating gives CASSVTVAGELGDEQFF. The rearrangement uses TRBV9 and TRBJ2-1; 9 nucleotides agree with TRBD2. The V and J ends lost 2 bases and 8 bases, in that order; junction bases with no gene match: 14. The germline CDR1 and CDR2 sequences are SGDLS and YYNGEE. This CDR3 is 17 amino acids long.

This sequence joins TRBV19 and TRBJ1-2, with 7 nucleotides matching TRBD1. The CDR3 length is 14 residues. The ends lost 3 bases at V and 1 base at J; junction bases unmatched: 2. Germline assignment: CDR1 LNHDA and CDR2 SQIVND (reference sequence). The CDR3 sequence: CASSIGQVNYGYTF. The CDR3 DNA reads TGTGCCAGTAGTATCGGACAGGTTAACTATGGCTACACCTTC.

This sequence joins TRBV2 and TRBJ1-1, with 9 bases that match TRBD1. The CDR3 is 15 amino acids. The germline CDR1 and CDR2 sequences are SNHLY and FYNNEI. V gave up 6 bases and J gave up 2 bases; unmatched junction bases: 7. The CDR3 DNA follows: TGTGCCAGCAGGTTCGACAGGGGGTTTAACACTGAAGCTTTCTTT. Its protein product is CASRFDRGFNTEAFF.

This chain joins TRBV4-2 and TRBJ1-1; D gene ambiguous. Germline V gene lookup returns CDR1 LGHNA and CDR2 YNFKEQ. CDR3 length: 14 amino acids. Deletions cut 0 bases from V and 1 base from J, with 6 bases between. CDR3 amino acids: CASSQDRKNTEAFF. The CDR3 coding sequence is TGTGCCAGCAGCCAAGATCGGAAGAACACTGAAGCTTTCTTT.